The 24 T cell receptor beta chains below were found in one sample sequenced in a study of post-analysis software for immune sequencing data. Study outcomes and limitations: The five TRBV segments detected at higher frequency in patients than in controls included TRBV5-6, TRBV5-1 and TRBV20-1.

cDNA libraries of TCR beta carried unique molecular identifiers. Using its own MiXCR run on the PCR reads, TCRdb lists one record per CDR3 protein. Among hundreds of thousands of distinct CDR3 sequences listed, 59% were seen once. Their cognate antigens are unknown. The sample comprised blood. These receptors all come from a girl aged 2 to 9 with multiple sclerosis.

This rearrangement joins TRBV7-2 to TRBJ2-4, with TRBD2 as a possible D gene (6 bases). The CDR3 loop spans 13 amino acids. The germline V gene has CDR1 SGHTA and CDR2 FQGNSA. Trimming pared 3 bases from V and 7 bases from J, leaving 10 bases between. The chain's CDR3 is CASSLEGWNIQYF. In DNA form, the CDR3 reads TGTGCCAGCAGCTTGGAGGGGTGGAACATTCAGTACTTC.

This sequence joins TRBV5-1 and TRBJ2-7; TRBD1 aligns across 9 bases. Trimming at V came to 4 bases and at J to 3 bases, leaving 5 bases not matched to a gene. This CDR3 is 14 amino acids long. The germline gives CDR1 SGHRS, CDR2 YFSETQ. CDR3 in amino acids: CASSLQGAIYEQYF. CDR3 coding DNA: TGCGCCAGCAGCCTACAGGGGGCAATCTACGAGCAGTACTTC. The full variable domain, its missing parts supplied by reference TRBV5-1 and TRBJ2-7, is KAGVTQTPRYLIKTRGQQVTLSCSPISGHRSVSWYQQTPGQGLQFLFEYFSETQRNKGNFPGRFSGRQFSNSRSEMNVSTLELGDSALYLCASSLQGAIYEQYFGPGTRLTVT.

A word on this clonotype: Germline and junction disagree at one end, which may indicate a read error. The chain links TRBV25-1 to TRBJ1-2; D gene ambiguous. The germline CDR1 and CDR2 sequences are MGHDK and SYGVNS. This CDR3 spans 12 amino acids. In DNA, the CDR3 is TGTGTCAGCAGAGAAGCTAACTATGGCTACACCTTC. Translating gives CVSREANYGYTF.

Here the CDR3 DNA reads TGTGCCAGCAGCTATCCCCGGGGGACAGGGTACAATGAGCAGTTCTTC. Translation: CASSYPRGTGYNEQFF. This chain connects TRBV7-9 to TRBJ2-1; 9 nucleotides line up with TRBD1. Germline trimming cut 4 bases from V and 4 bases from J; bases unmatched to any gene: 8. This CDR3 region has 16 residues. The V gene's germline CDR1 is SEHNR and CDR2 FQNEAQ (reference sequence). Variable domain in full (rest from reference TRBV7-9 and TRBJ2-1): DTGVSQNPRHKITKRGQNVTFRCDPISEHNRLYWYRQTLGQGPEFLTYFQNEAQLEKSRLLSDRFSAERPKGSFSTLEIQRTEQGDSAMYLCASSYPRGTGYNEQFFGPGTRLTVL.

The table lists this clonotype with a few counts. The chain recombines TRBV7-9 with TRBJ1-5; TRBD1 agrees at 7 bases. The V and J ends lost 0 bases and 4 bases, in that order; junction bases with no gene match: 6. The CDR3 is 16 residues long. CDR1 is SEHNR and CDR2 is FQNEAQ in the germline V gene (reference sequence). CDR3 protein: CASSLAGVQGNQPQHF. The DNA of the CDR3 is TGTGCCAGCAGCTTAGCCGGTGTACAGGGGAATCAGCCCCAGCATTTT.

The CDR3 spells CASSSLATGFHEQYF. In nucleotides, the CDR3 is TGTGCCAGCAGCTCGCTAGCGACAGGTTTCCACGAGCAGTACTTC. The chain joins TRBV7-6 to TRBJ2-7; the D gene could be TRBD1 or TRBD2 (6 bases each). This CDR3 region has 15 residues. V was trimmed by 4 bases and J by 5 bases, leaving 18 bases between them. From germline, CDR1 is SGHVS and CDR2 FNYEAQ.

The sample holds one count of this clonotype. The chain links TRBV29-1 to TRBJ2-5; D is uncertain. The J call could be wrong; TRBJ2-7 is a better fit for the DNA end. The CDR3 runs to 12 residues. In germline, CDR1 is SQVTM, CDR2 ANQGSEA. CDR3 in amino acids: CSVSPDRYEQYF. The CDR3 nucleotides read TGCAGCGTTTCCCCGGACCGCTACGAGCAGTACTTC.

V is TRBV5-1 and J is TRBJ2-1, with 15 bases lining up with TRBD2. The J segment lost 6 bases and the V segment lost 4 bases, leaving 8 bases of the junction unmatched. The germline V gene has CDR1 SGHRS and CDR2 YFSETQ. The CDR3 consists of 17 residues. The CDR3 DNA is TGCGCCAGCAGCCCCCCGGGGGGACTAGCGGGGGGCAATGAGCAGTTCTTC. Protein product: CASSPPGGLAGGNEQFF.

The chain has TRBV11-2 and TRBJ2-7; D is undetermined. CDR3 length: 20 residues. Between the trimmed V and J ends, which lost 2 bases and 0 bases, there was a span of 26 bases. The V gene's germline CDR1 is SGHAT and CDR2 FQNNGV. In nucleotides, the CDR3 is TGTGCCAGCAGCTTAACTCGTCAAGGACGCCTTCACCTCCTCTCCTACGAGCAGTACTTC. This sequence encodes CASSLTRQGRLHLLSYEQYF.

The V call is TRBV4-1, the J call TRBJ1-1, with D possibly matching TRBD1 (5 bases). Trimming pared 8 bases from V and 0 bases from J, leaving 16 bases between. The CDR3 runs to 15 residues. Germline V CDR1 and CDR2: MGHRA, YSYEKL. CDR3 loop: CASANAEGLNTEAFF. In DNA, the CDR3 is TGCGCCAGCGCCAACGCGGAGGGGTTGAACACTGAAGCTTTCTTT.

The chain combines TRBV20-1 with TRBJ2-1; 16 bases are shared with TRBD2. The J segment lost 3 bases and the V segment lost 6 bases, leaving 8 bases of the junction unmatched. The CDR3 is made up of 17 amino acids. CDR1 DFQATT and CDR2 SNEGSKA come from the germline V gene (reference sequence). CDR3 bases: TGCAGTGCCGCCGGGACTAGCGGGGGGGACATCTACAATGAGCAGTTCTTC. The encoded protein is CSAAGTSGGDIYNEQFF.

This sequence joins TRBV7-2 and TRBJ2-4, with 9 nucleotides matching TRBD1. The CDR3 loop spans 15 amino acids. V lost 5 bases and J lost 6; bases outside the gene matches: 8. CDR1 SGHTA and CDR2 FQGNSA come from the germline V gene. DNA for the CDR3: TGTGCCAGCAGCCAGTCCCCGGGACAGGGAAACATTCAGTACTTC. As protein: CASSQSPGQGNIQYF.

This clonotype was seen only a few times. V usage is TRBV25-1 and J usage is TRBJ2-7, with a tentative D call TRBD2 (6 bases). Germline V CDR1 and CDR2: MGHDK, SYGVNS. The CDR3 spans 13 residues. Trimming removed 8 bases at V and 2 bases at J, with 13 bases between. The CDR3 loop is CASAGLAAYEQYF. The CDR3 nucleotides read TGTGCCAGCGCGGGACTTGCCGCCTACGAGCAGTACTTC.

The chain uses TRBV20-1 and TRBJ2-5, with 8 bases aligning to TRBD2. This CDR3 is 15 amino acids long. Germline loops: CDR1 DFQATT, CDR2 SNEGSKA (reference sequence). The V gene end was trimmed by 5 bases and the J gene end by 1 base; junction bases not matched to a gene: 9. CDR3 sequence: CSARSSGGFQETQYF. As DNA, the CDR3 is TGCAGTGCTCGGTCGAGCGGGGGCTTCCAAGAGACCCAGTACTTC.

This clonotype was seen a few times. The chain links TRBV20-1 to TRBJ2-1; D gene unclear. From germline, CDR1 is DFQATT and CDR2 SNEGSKA (reference sequence). V lost 0 bases and J 7 bases, leaving 7 bases between the germline ends. This CDR3 comprises 12 residues. CDR3 loop: CSARDRSNEQFF. In nucleotides, the CDR3 is TGCAGTGCTAGAGATCGGTCTAATGAGCAGTTCTTC.

The chain combines TRBV13 with TRBJ2-1; D is ambiguous. Trimming removed 5 bases from V and 9 bases from J, with 11 bases in between. Germline CDR1 reads PRHDT; CDR2 reads FYEKMQ (reference sequence). The CDR3 loop spans 12 amino acids. The CDR3 DNA reads TGTGCCAGCAGCATGCGACCTGGTGAGCAGTTCTTC. This gives the protein CASSMRPGEQFF. Complete variable domain (other parts from reference TRBV13 and TRBJ2-1): AAGVIQSPRHLIKEKRETATLKCYPIPRHDTVYWYQQGPGQDPQFLISFYEKMQSDKGSIPDRFSAQQFSDYHSELNMSSLELGDSALYFCASSMRPGEQFFGPGTRLTVL.

The chain has TRBV20-1 and TRBJ2-5; D tentatively fits TRBD1 or TRBD2 (5 bases each). Trimming cost V 3 bases and J 5 bases, with 10 bases left between them. The CDR3 extends over 12 amino acids. The germline V gene encodes CDR1 DFQATT and CDR2 SNEGSKA (reference sequence). CDR3 nucleotide sequence: TGCAGTGCTAGTTGGGACGTGGAGACCCAGTACTTC. It codes for CSASWDVETQYF.

The rearrangement uses TRBV5-1 and TRBJ2-3, with D perhaps TRBD1 or TRBD2 (5 bases each). Trimming left V 4 bases short and J 2 bases short, with 14 bases between. CDR1 is SGHRS and CDR2 is YFSETQ in the germline V gene. This CDR3 has 15 amino acids. In nucleotides, the CDR3 is TGCGCCAGCAGCCCGAAGGGACGGCCCACAGATACGCAGTATTTT. Translation gives CASSPKGRPTDTQYF.

This clonotype was seen a few times. The chain employs TRBV5-4 and TRBJ2-1; TRBD1 matches 8 bases. The V gene end was trimmed by 2 bases and the J gene end by 7 bases; junction bases not matched to a gene: 8. The CDR3 has 15 residues. CDR1 SGHNT and CDR2 YYREEE come from the germline V gene (reference sequence). The CDR3 spells CASSLDQGAGNEQFF. CDR3 in DNA: TGTGCCAGCAGCTTAGACCAGGGGGCAGGTAATGAGCAGTTCTTC.

This clonotype showed up just a few times. V usage is TRBV6-5 and J usage is TRBJ1-2, with unresolved D. Trimming shortened V by 9 bases and J by 0 bases, and 11 bases separated the two germline ends. The CDR3 runs 13 residues. Germline CDR1 is MNHEY and CDR2 is SVGAGI. The CDR3 DNA is TGTGCCAGTAGTGAACAGTCTAACTATGGCTACACCTTC. Its translation: CASSEQSNYGYTF.

The rearrangement joins TRBV7-2 to TRBJ2-7; the D is unclear. With the DNA end fitting TRBJ2-5 better, the J assignment may be wrong. CDR1 and CDR2 (germline): SGHTA, FQGNSA. The CDR3 is 12 residues long. The CDR3 reads CASSLVPGTQYF. The CDR3 nucleotides are TGTGCCAGCAGCTTAGTACCAGGGACCCAGTACTTC.

Here the CDR3 reads CASSQFSGMGNEQFF. CDR3 DNA sequence: TGTGCCAGCAGCCAATTTAGCGGGATGGGGAATGAGCAGTTCTTC. J is TRBJ2-1 and V is TRBV4-2, with 8 nucleotides matching TRBD2. V was clipped by 2 bases and J by 7 bases; unmatched bases: 7. The CDR3 consists of 15 residues. Germline loops: CDR1 LGHNA, CDR2 YNFKEQ.

CDR3 coding DNA: TGTGCCAGCACACCGACCACGGGGGCGTTCCAAGAGACCCAGTACTTC. Protein sequence: CASTPTTGAFQETQYF. The V call is TRBV7-6, the J call TRBJ2-5, with D perhaps TRBD1 or TRBD2 (6 bases each). Germline CDR1 is SGHVS and CDR2 is FNYEAQ. CDR3 length equals 16 residues. V lost 7 bases and J lost 1, with 19 bases in between.

The chain employs TRBV4-2 and TRBJ2-7; 12 bases agree with TRBD2. This CDR3 is built from 16 residues. Unmatched junction bases numbered 6, after V lost 4 bases and J lost 2 bases. The germline V gene has CDR1 LGHNA and CDR2 YNFKEQ. Here the CDR3 reads CASSLAGTSGPYEQYF. The CDR3, as DNA: TGTGCCAGCAGCCTCGCCGGGACTAGCGGGCCCTACGAGCAGTACTTC.